A single sample is the source of the 12 T cell receptor beta chains below, sequenced in a study of shared clonotypes between healthy human individuals. Naive CD8 cells were CD45RO-negative, positively selected for CCR7, excluding terminally differentiated effector memory CD45RA+ cells. Using immunoSEQ multiplex PCR, the repertoire was profiled, and TCRdb retains in-frame clones only, with some absent. Of approximately 1.9 million clones in the sample, roughly 93% were seen once. The specimen sequenced was naive CD8+ T cells from PBMCs. These TCRs come from a man aged 18 to 30 in good health. Some clones in this sample may be carry-over from other donors' samples.

J is TRBJ2-2 and V is TRBV21-1; the table's D gene call, TRBD2, was not cross checked with the DNA. TRBV21-1 is deemed a pseudogene. The CDR3 sequence is 16 residues long. The CDR3 DNA reads TGTGCCAGCAGCAAAGGGGGAGATACCAACACCGGGGAGCTGTTTTTT. Encoded protein: CASSKGGDTNTGELFF.

V gene TRBV25-1 combines with J gene TRBJ2-3; 7 bases map to TRBD1. The V gene's germline CDR1 is MGHDK and CDR2 SYGVNS. V lost 3 bases, J lost 2 bases, and 8 bases stayed unmatched. The CDR3 is made up of 16 amino acids. The DNA of the CDR3 is TGTGCCAGCAGTGATCCGGGCAGGGGGAACACAGATACGCAGTATTTT. This translates into CASSDPGRGNTDTQYF. The full variable domain, with the rest looked up from reference TRBV25-1 and TRBJ2-3, is EADIYQTPRYLVIGTGKKITLECSQTMGHDKMYWYQQDPGMELHLIHYSYGVNSTEKGDLSSESTVSRIRTEHFPLTLESARPSHTSQYLCASSDPGRGNTDTQYFGPGTRLTVL.

The V and J genes are TRBV4-1 and TRBJ2-1; 8 bases line up with TRBD1. The germline V gene encodes CDR1 MGHRA and CDR2 YSYEKL. V shed 3 bases, J shed 3 bases, and the junction held 7 bases outside the gene matches. The CDR3 covers 16 residues. CDR3 loop: CASSQTPGQGYNEQFF. Written as DNA, the CDR3 is TGCGCCAGCAGCCAGACCCCAGGACAGGGCTACAATGAGCAGTTCTTC.

V gene TRBV7-9 combines with J gene TRBJ1-4; 10 nucleotides line up with TRBD1. CDR3 length equals 15 residues. Germline CDR1 SEHNR, CDR2 FQNEAQ (reference sequence). V shed 4 bases and J 6 bases; nucleotides not matched to a gene: 5. Here the CDR3 DNA reads TGTGCCAGCAGCTGGGAGACAGGGGGCGATGAAAAACTGTTTTTT. Translation gives CASSWETGGDEKLFF.

The rearrangement uses TRBV9 and TRBJ1-3, with D possibly matching TRBD1 (5 bases). In germline, CDR1 is SGDLS, CDR2 YYNGEE. V was pared by 2 bases and J by 5 bases, with 26 bases between. The length of the CDR3 is 19 residues. The CDR3 DNA reads TGTGCCAGCAGCGTCAGTAGGCAAAACCAGGGTTTAGAAAGAAACACCATATATTTT. Translation gives CASSVSRQNQGLERNTIYF.

The chain has TRBV7-9 and TRBJ2-1; no reliable D call. The V gene's germline CDR1 is SEHNR and CDR2 FQNEAQ (reference sequence). The germline V and J ends were trimmed by 3 bases and 9 bases, with 15 bases remaining between them. The CDR3 extends over 14 amino acids. The CDR3 DNA reads TGTGCCAGCAGCTTCCAGCAAGCAGTAGGTGAGCAGTTCTTC. Its protein is CASSFQQAVGEQFF. Using reference TRBV7-9 and TRBJ2-1 for the parts outside the CDR3, the full variable domain is DTGVSQNPRHKITKRGQNVTFRCDPISEHNRLYWYRQTLGQGPEFLTYFQNEAQLEKSRLLSDRFSAERPKGSFSTLEIQRTEQGDSAMYLCASSFQQAVGEQFFGPGTRLTVL.

The rearrangement joins TRBV7-2 to TRBJ1-2, with D maybe TRBD1 (6 bases). Trimming stripped 2 bases from V and 0 bases from J, with 13 bases between. CDR3 size: 16 residues. The V gene's germline CDR1 is SGHTA and CDR2 FQGNSA. The CDR3 DNA follows: TGTGCCAGCAGCTTAACCGGTGGGACACCTAACTATGGCTACACCTTC. It translates to CASSLTGGTPNYGYTF.

This clone was seen a single time. CDR3 bases: TGTGCCAGCAGCGGATACCGGGCCCCCTCTGGGGCCAACGTCCTGACTTTC. It codes for CASSGYRAPSGANVLTF. The chain has TRBV11-2 and TRBJ2-6; the D is unclear. This CDR3 comprises 17 residues. V shed 5 bases and J shed 0 bases, with 14 bases lying between them. Germline-derived CDR1 and CDR2 are SGHAT and FQNNGV.

This clone came up once. The chain employs TRBV18 and TRBJ2-3, with 7 bases lining up with TRBD1. The CDR3 extends over 17 amino acids. V trimming: 6 bases; J trimming: 4 bases; junction bases outside the gene matches: 16. Germline assignment: CDR1 KGHSH and CDR2 LQKENI. The CDR3 DNA follows: TGTGCCAGCTCCGACTACGGCACAGGGGTGGACCCAGATACGCAGTATTTT. Translating it yields CASSDYGTGVDPDTQYF.

The gene calls are TRBV15 and TRBJ2-2; D call uncertain. Per the germline V gene, CDR1 is LNHNV and CDR2 is YYDKDF (reference sequence). V was shortened by 3 bases and J by 4 bases, with 6 bases between the two germline ends. This CDR3 region has 13 residues. This CDR3 reads CATSSTVTGELFF. DNA for the CDR3: TGTGCCACCAGCAGTACAGTCACCGGGGAGCTGTTTTTT.

The chain joins TRBV10-3 to TRBJ2-7; 7 nucleotides agree with TRBD1. The ends lost 1 base at V and 2 bases at J; junction bases unmatched: 5. Germline CDR1 ENHRY, CDR2 SYGVKD. The CDR3 extends over 15 amino acids. CDR3 residues: CAISEWDRRAYEQYF. CDR3 bases: TGTGCCATCAGTGAGTGGGACAGAAGAGCCTACGAGCAGTACTTC.

The V gene is TRBV28, the J gene TRBJ1-1, with TRBD1 matching 9 bases. There are 14 residues in the CDR3. Per the germline V gene, CDR1 is MDHEN and CDR2 is SYDVKM. J gave up 5 bases and V 4 bases, and 5 bases lay outside the gene matches. CDR3 sequence: CASSSGTGPTEAFF. Here the CDR3 DNA reads TGTGCCAGCAGTTCAGGGACAGGGCCTACTGAAGCTTTCTTT.